The 22 T cell receptor beta chains reported below all come from one sample, sequenced in a study of OX40 agonist ivuxolimab in advanced cancers. Measured with immunoSEQ multiplex PCR; TCRdb has only the in-frame clones, and not every one. This sample has some 59,000 clones; approximately 89% occur once, and the top ten carry about 9.3%. The input for sequencing was CD4+ or CD8+ T cells sorted from blood, taken in a trial of the OX40 agonist ivuxolimab. All receptors derive from an adult with an advanced solid tumor such as melanoma, head and neck, liver or kidney cancer.

The chain links TRBV28 to TRBJ1-5; weak D call: TRBD1 (6 bases). The CDR3 is 15 residues long. V was cut by 6 bases and J by 6 bases, with 18 bases left in between. Germline loops: CDR1 MDHEN, CDR2 SYDVKM. CDR3: CASRTEQGGGQPQHF. The CDR3 DNA reads as TGTGCCAGCAGAACAGAACAGGGAGGAGGTCAGCCCCAGCATTTT.

The rearrangement joins TRBV6-5 to TRBJ1-3; D uncertain. Germline CDR1 is MNHEY and CDR2 is SVGAGI. Deletions cut 2 bases from V and 3 bases from J, with 8 bases between. The CDR3 has 14 amino acids. The CDR3 spells CASSYDGHGNTIYF. CDR3 in DNA: TGTGCCAGCAGTTACGACGGCCATGGAAACACCATATATTTT.

This chain uses TRBV11-3 with TRBJ1-1; the D is unclear. CDR1 and CDR2 (germline): SGHNT, YENEEA. The CDR3 contains 13 residues. V gave up 3 bases and J gave up 2 bases, with 7 bases separating them. The CDR3 sequence: CASSFGLNTEAFF. CDR3 in DNA: TGTGCCAGCAGCTTCGGCCTCAACACTGAAGCTTTCTTT.

The V call is TRBV5-6, the J call TRBJ1-2; D gene uncertain. V was cut by 2 bases and J by 8 bases, with 7 bases left in between. Germline V gives CDR1 SGHDT, CDR2 YYEEEE. The CDR3 spans 11 residues. In DNA form, the CDR3 reads TGTGCCAGCAGCTTTAACCTAGGCTACACCTTC. It specifies CASSFNLGYTF.

This chain links TRBV11-1 with TRBJ2-7; D is uncertain. The CDR3 is 15 residues long. V was clipped by 4 bases and J by 0 bases, with 13 bases between them. The V gene's germline CDR1 is SGHAT and CDR2 FQDESV (reference sequence). The CDR3 protein is CASSSLLGSSYEQYF. CDR3 nucleotides: TGTGCCAGCAGCTCCTTGTTAGGAAGCTCCTACGAGCAGTACTTC.

This chain connects TRBV25-1 to TRBJ2-7, with D perhaps given as TRBD1 or TRBD2 (5 bases each). The length of the CDR3 is 14 residues. The V gene's germline CDR1 is MGHDK and CDR2 SYGVNS. Deletions cut 5 bases from V and 2 bases from J, with 13 bases between. In DNA, the CDR3 is TGTGCCAGCAGTTTCGGGACGGGTACCTACGAGCAGTACTTC. It encodes CASSFGTGTYEQYF.

This clone was detected only once. The CDR3 reads CASLDGTAPRQGTEAFF. CDR3 DNA: TGTGCCAGCCTGGACGGGACAGCCCCCCGGCAGGGCACTGAAGCTTTCTTT. The chain has TRBV7-9 and TRBJ1-1, with TRBD1 matching over 7 bases. CDR3 size: 17 residues. Germline CDR1 is SEHNR and CDR2 is FQNEAQ (reference sequence). J was trimmed by 4 bases and V by 8 bases; bases with no gene match: 19.

There are a few counts of this clone. This rearrangement joins TRBV7-3 to TRBJ1-6; 7 bases line up with TRBD1. Germline lookup yields CDR1 SGHTA and CDR2 FQGTGA. CDR3 size: 17 residues. V dropped 2 bases and J dropped 8; count of bases not matched to a gene: 12. The CDR3 loop reads CASSLRGRDSLHSPLHF. CDR3 in DNA: TGTGCCAGCAGCTTACGCGGTAGGGACAGCCTTCATTCACCCCTCCACTTT.

This sequence joins TRBV10-3 and TRBJ1-2, with 7 bases lining up with TRBD1. The J segment lost 3 bases and the V segment lost 7 bases, leaving 5 bases of the junction unmatched. The germline V gene has CDR1 ENHRY and CDR2 SYGVKD. The CDR3 is 13 amino acids. CDR3 sequence reads: CAITVGTDYGYTF. CDR3 DNA: TGTGCCATCACGGTGGGGACAGACTATGGCTACACCTTC.

The genes are TRBV19 and TRBJ2-1, with 7 positions matching TRBD2. The V and J ends lost 5 bases and 3 bases, in that order; junction bases with no gene match: 4. Looked up from germline, CDR1 is LNHDA and CDR2 is SQIVND (reference sequence). The CDR3 is 14 amino acids. In nucleotides, the CDR3 is TGTGCCAGTAGTGATATAGCGGGCTACAATGAGCAGTTCTTC. Protein: CASSDIAGYNEQFF.

The chain uses TRBV12-5 and TRBJ1-3; D remains unclear. V lost 5 bases and J lost 7, with 9 bases in between. Per the germline V gene, CDR1 is LGHNT and CDR2 is FRNRAP. The CDR3 loop spans 12 amino acids. The CDR3 nucleotides are TGTGCTAGTGGTCCCCACTCGAACACCATATATTTT. Protein sequence: CASGPHSNTIYF.

The rearrangement uses TRBV13 and TRBJ1-6; 9 bases are a match to TRBD1. With 5 bases clipped from V and 9 bases from J, the junction kept 8 bases outside the gene matches. Germline V CDR1 and CDR2: PRHDT, FYEKMQ (reference sequence). The CDR3 loop spans 15 amino acids. DNA for the CDR3: TGTGCCAGCAGCACCGGGACAGGGATCGGTTCACCCCTCCACTTT. Translating gives CASSTGTGIGSPLHF.

The chain uses TRBV27 and TRBJ2-7, with D tentatively TRBD1 or TRBD2 (5 bases each). Looked up from germline, CDR1 is MNHEY and CDR2 is SMNVEV (reference sequence). The CDR3 is 14 amino acids. V lost 4 bases to trimming and J lost 3 bases, with 13 bases between them. The CDR3, as DNA: TGTGCCAGCAGTTCTCCAGGGAGAGACTACGAGCAGTACTTC. Encoded protein: CASSSPGRDYEQYF.

This chain links TRBV7-9 with TRBJ2-5; no clear D. The CDR3 has 14 amino acids. Germline lookup yields CDR1 SEHNR and CDR2 FQNEAQ (reference sequence). Between the trimmed V and J ends, which lost 5 bases and 0 bases, there was a span of 10 bases. The CDR3 region has the DNA TGTGCCAGCAGCCTAGAGATGCACCAAGAGACCCAGTACTTC. Its protein is CASSLEMHQETQYF.

This chain uses TRBV28 with TRBJ1-5, with D possibly being TRBD1 (6 bases). Germline CDR1 and CDR2: MDHEN and SYDVKM. The length of the CDR3 is 15 residues. Trimming cost V 2 bases and J 4 bases, with 12 bases left between them. The CDR3 spells CASSLRGTLNQPQHF. The CDR3 coding sequence is TGTGCCAGCAGTTTAAGGGGGACACTTAATCAGCCCCAGCATTTT.

The chain combines TRBV5-6 with TRBJ2-7; 10 bases align to TRBD1. CDR1 SGHDT and CDR2 YYEEEE come from the germline V gene. V trimming: 3 bases; J trimming: 4 bases; junction bases outside the gene matches: 1. The CDR3 covers 13 residues. This chain's CDR3 is CASSSDRGYEQYF. The CDR3 DNA sequence: TGTGCCAGCAGCTCGGACAGGGGGTACGAGCAGTACTTC.

This rearrangement joins TRBV7-2 to TRBJ1-2; D remains ambiguous. The CDR3 loop spans 11 amino acids. V gave up 2 bases and J gave up 8 bases, with 6 bases separating them. CDR1 is SGHTA, CDR2 FQGNSA, per germline. The CDR3: CASSLFIGYTF. CDR3 in DNA: TGTGCCAGCAGCTTATTTATCGGCTACACCTTC.

The V call is TRBV14, the J call TRBJ1-5; D is uncertain. Germline CDR1 and CDR2: SGHDN and FVKESK. The CDR3 runs 13 residues. With 2 bases removed from V and 5 bases from J, the gap between germline ends came to 7 bases. Here the CDR3 DNA reads TGTGCCAGCAGCCAAAGTGCCTATCAGCCCCAGCATTTT. Its translation: CASSQSAYQPQHF.

This chain uses TRBV7-9 with TRBJ2-3, with 12 bases lining up with TRBD2. The trim removed 5 bases at V and 2 bases at J, leaving 8 bases unmatched. The CDR3 has 17 amino acids. In germline, CDR1 is SEHNR, CDR2 FQNEAQ (reference sequence). CDR3 residues: CASSTGTSGRYTDTQYF. The CDR3 DNA sequence: TGTGCCAGCAGCACTGGGACTAGCGGGCGCTACACAGATACGCAGTATTTT.

The V call is TRBV13, the J call TRBJ2-1; D might be TRBD1 (6 bases). The germline CDR1 and CDR2 sequences are PRHDT and FYEKMQ (reference sequence). The V and J ends lost 5 bases and 0 bases respectively, with 17 bases between them. This CDR3 region has 17 residues. The CDR3 protein is CASSGGSHRGSYNEQFF. CDR3 DNA sequence: TGTGCCAGCAGCGGGGGCAGTCACCGGGGCTCCTACAATGAGCAGTTCTTC.

The chain carries TRBV27 and TRBJ2-7; either TRBD1 or TRBD2 may supply D (5 bases each). Germline values: CDR1 MNHEY, CDR2 SMNVEV (reference sequence). V dropped 4 bases and J dropped 1 base, with 11 bases sitting between them. The CDR3 runs 14 residues. The CDR3 DNA reads TGTGCCAGCAGTTCCGGGACCGAGTCCTACGAGCAGTACTTC. It encodes CASSSGTESYEQYF.

The chain combines TRBV19 with TRBJ1-1; D uncertain. In germline, CDR1 is LNHDA, CDR2 SQIVND (reference sequence). With 2 bases removed from V and 4 bases from J, the gap between germline ends came to 8 bases. The CDR3 spans 13 residues. CDR3 DNA: TGTGCCAGTAGTATACAGGTTCCCACTGAAGCTTTCTTT. Translated: CASSIQVPTEAFF. The full variable domain, in which reference TRBV19 and TRBJ1-1 provide the parts outside the CDR3, is DGGITQSPKYLFRKEGQNVTLSCEQNLNHDAMYWYRQDPGQGLRLIYYSQIVNDFQKGDIAEGYSVSREKKESFPLTVTSAQKNPTAFYLCASSIQVPTEAFFGQGTRLTVV.